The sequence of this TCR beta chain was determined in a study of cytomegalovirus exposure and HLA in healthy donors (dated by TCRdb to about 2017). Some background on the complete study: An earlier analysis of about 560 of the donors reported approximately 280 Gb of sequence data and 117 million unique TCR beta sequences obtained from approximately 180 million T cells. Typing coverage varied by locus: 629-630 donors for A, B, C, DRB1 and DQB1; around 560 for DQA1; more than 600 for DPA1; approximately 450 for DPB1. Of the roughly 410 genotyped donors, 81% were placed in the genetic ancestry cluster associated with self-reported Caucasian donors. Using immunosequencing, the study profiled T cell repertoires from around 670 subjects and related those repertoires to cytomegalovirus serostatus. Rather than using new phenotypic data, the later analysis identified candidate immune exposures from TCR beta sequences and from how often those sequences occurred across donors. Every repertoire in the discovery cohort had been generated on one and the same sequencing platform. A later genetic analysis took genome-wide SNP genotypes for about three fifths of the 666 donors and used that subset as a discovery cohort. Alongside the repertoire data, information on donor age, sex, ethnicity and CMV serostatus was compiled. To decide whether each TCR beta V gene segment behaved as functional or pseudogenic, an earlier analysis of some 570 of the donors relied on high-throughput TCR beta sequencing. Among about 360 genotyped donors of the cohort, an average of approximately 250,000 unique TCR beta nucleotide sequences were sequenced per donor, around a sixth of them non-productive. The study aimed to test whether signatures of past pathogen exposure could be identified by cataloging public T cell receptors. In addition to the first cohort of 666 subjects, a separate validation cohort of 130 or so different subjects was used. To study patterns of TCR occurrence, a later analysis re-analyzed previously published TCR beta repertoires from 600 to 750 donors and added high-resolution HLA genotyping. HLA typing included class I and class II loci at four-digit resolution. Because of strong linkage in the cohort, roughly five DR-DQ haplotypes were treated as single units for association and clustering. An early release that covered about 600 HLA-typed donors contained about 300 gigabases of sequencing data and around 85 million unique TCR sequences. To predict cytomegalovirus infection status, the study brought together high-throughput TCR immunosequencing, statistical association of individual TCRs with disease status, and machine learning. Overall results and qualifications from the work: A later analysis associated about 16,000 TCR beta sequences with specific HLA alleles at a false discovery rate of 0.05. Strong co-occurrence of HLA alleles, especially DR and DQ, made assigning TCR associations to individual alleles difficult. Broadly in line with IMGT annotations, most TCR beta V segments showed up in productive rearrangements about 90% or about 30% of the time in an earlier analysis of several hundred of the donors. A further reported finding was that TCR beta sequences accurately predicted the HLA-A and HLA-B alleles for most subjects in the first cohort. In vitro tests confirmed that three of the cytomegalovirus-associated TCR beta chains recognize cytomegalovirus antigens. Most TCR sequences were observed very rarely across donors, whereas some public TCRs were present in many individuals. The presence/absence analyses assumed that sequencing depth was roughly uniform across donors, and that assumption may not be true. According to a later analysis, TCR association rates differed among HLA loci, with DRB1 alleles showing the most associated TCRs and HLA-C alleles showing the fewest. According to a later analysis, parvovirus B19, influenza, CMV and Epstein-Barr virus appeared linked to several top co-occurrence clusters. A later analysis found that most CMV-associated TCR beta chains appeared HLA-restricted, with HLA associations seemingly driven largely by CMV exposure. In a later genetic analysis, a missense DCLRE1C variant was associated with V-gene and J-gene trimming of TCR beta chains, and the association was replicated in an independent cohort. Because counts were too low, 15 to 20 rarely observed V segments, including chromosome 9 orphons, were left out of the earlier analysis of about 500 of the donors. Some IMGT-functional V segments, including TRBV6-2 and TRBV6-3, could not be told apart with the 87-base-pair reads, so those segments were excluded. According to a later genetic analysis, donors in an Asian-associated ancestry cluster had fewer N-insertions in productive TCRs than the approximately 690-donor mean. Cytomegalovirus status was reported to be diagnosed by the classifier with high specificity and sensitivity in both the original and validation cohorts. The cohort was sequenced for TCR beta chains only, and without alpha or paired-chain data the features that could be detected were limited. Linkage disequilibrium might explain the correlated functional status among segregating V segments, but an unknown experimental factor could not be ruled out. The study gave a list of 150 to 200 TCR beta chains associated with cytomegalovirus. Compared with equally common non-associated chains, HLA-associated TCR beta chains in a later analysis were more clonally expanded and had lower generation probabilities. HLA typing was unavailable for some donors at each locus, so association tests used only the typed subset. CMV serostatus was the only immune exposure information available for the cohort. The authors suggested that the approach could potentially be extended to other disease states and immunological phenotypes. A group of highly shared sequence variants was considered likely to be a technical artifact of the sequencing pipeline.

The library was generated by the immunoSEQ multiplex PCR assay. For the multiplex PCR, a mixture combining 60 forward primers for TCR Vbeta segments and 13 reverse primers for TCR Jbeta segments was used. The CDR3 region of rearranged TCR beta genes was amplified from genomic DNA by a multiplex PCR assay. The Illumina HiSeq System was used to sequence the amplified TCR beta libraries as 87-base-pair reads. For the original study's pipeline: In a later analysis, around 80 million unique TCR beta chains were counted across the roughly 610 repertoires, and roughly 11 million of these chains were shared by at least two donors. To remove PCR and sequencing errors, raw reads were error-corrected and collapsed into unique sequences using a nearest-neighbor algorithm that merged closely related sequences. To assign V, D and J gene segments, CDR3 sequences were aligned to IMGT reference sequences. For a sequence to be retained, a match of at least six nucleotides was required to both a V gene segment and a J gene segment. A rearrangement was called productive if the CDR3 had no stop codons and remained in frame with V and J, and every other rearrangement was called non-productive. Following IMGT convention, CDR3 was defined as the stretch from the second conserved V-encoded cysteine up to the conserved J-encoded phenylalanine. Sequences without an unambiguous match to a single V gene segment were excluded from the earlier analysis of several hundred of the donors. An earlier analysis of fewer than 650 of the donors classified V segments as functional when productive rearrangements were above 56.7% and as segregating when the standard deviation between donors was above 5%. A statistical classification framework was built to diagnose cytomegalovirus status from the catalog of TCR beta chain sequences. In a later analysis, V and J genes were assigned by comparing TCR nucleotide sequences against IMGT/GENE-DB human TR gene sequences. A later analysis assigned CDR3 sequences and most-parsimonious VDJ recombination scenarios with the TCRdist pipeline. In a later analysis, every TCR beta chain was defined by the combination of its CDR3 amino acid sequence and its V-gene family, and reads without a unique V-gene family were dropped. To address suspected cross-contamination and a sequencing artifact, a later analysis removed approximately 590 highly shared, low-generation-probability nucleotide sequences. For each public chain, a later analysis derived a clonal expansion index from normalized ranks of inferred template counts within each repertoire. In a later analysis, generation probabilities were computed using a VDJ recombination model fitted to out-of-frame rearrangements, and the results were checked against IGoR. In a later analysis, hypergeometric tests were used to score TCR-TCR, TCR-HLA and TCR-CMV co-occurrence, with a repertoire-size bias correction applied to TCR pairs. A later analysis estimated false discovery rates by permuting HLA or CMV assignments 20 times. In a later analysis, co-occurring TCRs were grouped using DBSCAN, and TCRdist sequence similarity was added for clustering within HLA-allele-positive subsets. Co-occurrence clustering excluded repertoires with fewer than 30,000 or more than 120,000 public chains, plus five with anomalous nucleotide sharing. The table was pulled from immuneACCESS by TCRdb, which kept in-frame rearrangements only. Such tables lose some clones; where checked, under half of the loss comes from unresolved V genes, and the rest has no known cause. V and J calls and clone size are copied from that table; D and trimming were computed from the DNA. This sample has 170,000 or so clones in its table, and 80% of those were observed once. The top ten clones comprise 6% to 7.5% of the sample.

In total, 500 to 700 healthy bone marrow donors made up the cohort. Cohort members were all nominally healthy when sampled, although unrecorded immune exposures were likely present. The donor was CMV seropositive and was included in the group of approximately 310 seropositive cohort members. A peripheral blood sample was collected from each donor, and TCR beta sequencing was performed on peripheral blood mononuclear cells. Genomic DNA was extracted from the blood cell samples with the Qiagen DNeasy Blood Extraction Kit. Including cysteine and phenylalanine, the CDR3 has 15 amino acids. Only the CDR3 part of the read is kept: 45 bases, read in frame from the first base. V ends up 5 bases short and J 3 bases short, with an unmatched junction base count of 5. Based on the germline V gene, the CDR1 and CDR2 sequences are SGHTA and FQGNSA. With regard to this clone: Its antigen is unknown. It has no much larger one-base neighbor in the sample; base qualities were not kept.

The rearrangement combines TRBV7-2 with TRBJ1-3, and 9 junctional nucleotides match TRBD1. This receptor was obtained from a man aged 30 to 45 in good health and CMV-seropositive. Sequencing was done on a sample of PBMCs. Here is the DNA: TGTGCCAGCAGCCAAGGGACAGGGCATGGAAACACCATATATTTT. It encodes CASSQGTGHGNTIYF.